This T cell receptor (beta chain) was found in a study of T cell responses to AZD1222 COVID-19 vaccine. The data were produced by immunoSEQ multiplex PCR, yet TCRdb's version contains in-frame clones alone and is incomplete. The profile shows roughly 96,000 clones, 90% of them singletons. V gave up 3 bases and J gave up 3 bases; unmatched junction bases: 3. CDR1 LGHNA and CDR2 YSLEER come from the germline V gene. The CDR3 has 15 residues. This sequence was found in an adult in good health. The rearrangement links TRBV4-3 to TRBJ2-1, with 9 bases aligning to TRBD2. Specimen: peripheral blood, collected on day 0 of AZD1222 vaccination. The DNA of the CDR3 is TGCGCCAGCAGCCAGGAGACTAGCGGCTACAATGAGCAGTTCTTC. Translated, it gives CASSQETSGYNEQFF.